The present T cell receptor (beta chain) was sequenced within a study of CD8 T cells in ankylosing spondylitis. General observations from the study: A number of the motif variants had already been described in reactive arthritis synovial fluid and blood. Disease-linked clones reportedly concentrated significantly in matched ankylosing spondylitis synovial fluid.

On this clonotype: The target antigen is unknown.

With molecular barcodes, quantitative 5'-RACE was used to make the TCR beta libraries. From the 5' RACE reads, TCRdb called clonotypes with MiXCR, one entry per CDR3 protein. The sample shows roughly 240,000 distinct CDR3 sequences, over 30% of them seen only once. This CDR3 region has 13 residues. The V end lost 6 bases, the J end lost 1 base, and 10 bases lay between the germline ends. Sequences were obtained from blood, either unsorted or a sorted T cell fraction (not recorded which). The J gene is TRBJ2-7, the V gene TRBV12-3 or TRBV12-4, with D hard to call. This clonotype originated in a male donor with ankylosing spondylitis or in good health (not recorded which). The DNA for the CDR3 is TGTGCCAGCAGGGGCGACGGGTCCTACGAGCAGTACTTC. This sequence encodes CASRGDGSYEQYF.